This TCR beta chain emerged from a study of T cell repertoires in cytomegalovirus infection. Study in general: Indicated by public TCR beta signatures were CMV infection and matching HLA type. Study conclusions and caveats: Using cumulative public TCR beta family frequency, the authors identified those who carried CMV together with the relevant HLA. Dominant in the ex vivo response were TCR beta clonotypes restricted by HLA-C and specific for CMV.

As for this clonotype: The antigen is unknown.

The V segment lost 5 bases and the J segment 5 bases; nucleotides outside the gene matches: 7. Germline values: CDR1 DFQATT, CDR2 SNEGSKA (reference sequence). The CDR3 totals 15 residues. One entry per CDR3 protein, called by TCRdb with MiXCR from the reads. The table has around 340,000 distinct CDR3 sequences, about 27% seen once; the top ten hold roughly 20%. This TCR was sampled from a human donor in good health (CMV status not recorded). Some clones in this sample may be carry-over from other donors' samples. This chain links TRBV20-1 with TRBJ2-3, with 13 bases fitting TRBD2. Sample: cultured PBMCs, taken from culture after CMV antigen stimulation. The CDR3 is CSAVTGLAGLDTQYF. In DNA, the CDR3 is TGCAGTGCTGTCACGGGACTAGCGGGGCTAGATACGCAGTATTTT.